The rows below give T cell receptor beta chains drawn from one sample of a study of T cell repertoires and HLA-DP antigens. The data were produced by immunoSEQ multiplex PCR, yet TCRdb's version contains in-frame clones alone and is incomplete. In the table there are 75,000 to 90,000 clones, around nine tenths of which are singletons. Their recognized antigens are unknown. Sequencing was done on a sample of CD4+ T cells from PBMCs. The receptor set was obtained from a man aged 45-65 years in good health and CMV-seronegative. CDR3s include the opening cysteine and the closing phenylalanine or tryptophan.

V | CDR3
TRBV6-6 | CASSPSGTTDTQYF
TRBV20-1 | CSASDGYGYTF
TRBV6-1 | CASSESGGGSYEQYF
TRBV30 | CAWSVRQGDTEAFF
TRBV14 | CASSQDIREKLFF
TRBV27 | CASRRTSGVEYEQYF
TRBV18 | CASSPDRVYTGELFF
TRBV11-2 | CASSPQGSYGYTF
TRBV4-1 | CASSQDQTGGNQPQHF
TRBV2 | CASSSELASVQYF
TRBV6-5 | CASSLQGATGNEQFF
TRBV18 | CASSPNGPNQPQHF
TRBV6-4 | CASSAGENTEAFF
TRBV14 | CASSQRDRADTGELFF
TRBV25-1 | CASSHAGGGKNTEAFF
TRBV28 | CASSLYADTEAFF
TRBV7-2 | CASSLAPTVANTGELFF
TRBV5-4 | CASSVGSYEQYF
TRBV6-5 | CASSRQAYNEQFF
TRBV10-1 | CASSEADRGFGSYEQYF
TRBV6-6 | CASGGQVYNEQFF
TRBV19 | CASSYSQQGTYEQYF
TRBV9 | CASSVDQRGNEQYF
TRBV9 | CASSVFAGAGTDTQYF
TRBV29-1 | CSVELGREQYF
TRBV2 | CASKGRSTDTQYF
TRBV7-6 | CASSLVGSSYNEQFF
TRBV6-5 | CASSYSWSFNDEQFF
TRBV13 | CASSLGWGAEAFF
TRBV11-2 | CASSFRTGLIDEQFF
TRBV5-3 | CARSLEAGGQQETQYF
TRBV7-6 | CASSSNGVSYEQYF
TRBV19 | CASTDRVNTEAFF
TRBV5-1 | CASRKRPNQETQYF
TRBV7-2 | CASTKRAGTDTQYF
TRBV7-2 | CASSLGASGVYEQYF
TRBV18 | CASSADLMNTEAFF
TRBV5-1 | CASSLAGAQETQYF
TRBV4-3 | CASSQVRGREQYF
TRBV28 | CASSFRWQHSENTGELFF
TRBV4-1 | CASSQGQGYGYNEQFF
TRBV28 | CASSSNSPLHF
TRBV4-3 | CASSPSLYNEQFF
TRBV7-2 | CASSRTGTTDTQYF
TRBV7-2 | CASSLGSGPADTQYF
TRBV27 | CASSSDKRGTYNEQFF
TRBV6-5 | CASSYSTSGGYEQYF
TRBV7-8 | CASSLGQADSGNTIYF
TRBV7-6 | CASSVLARTSAGELFF
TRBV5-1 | CASKTPGVQETQYF
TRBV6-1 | CASSEALGHYADQPQHF
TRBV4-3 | CASSQDLINSYNEQFF
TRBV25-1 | CASRLRAGNTDTQYF
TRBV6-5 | CASSYSTGQGLVPFF